The clone carrying this T cell receptor beta chain has at least ten counts. Its antigen is not identified. The sample is drawn from a study of blood T cells in healthy people across ages. Study conclusions and caveats: Researchers judged that diversity estimates from one million T cells fell short of true values. Roughly linearly, TCR beta diversity per million T cells fell as age increased.

Trimming took off 4 bases at V and 3 bases at J, with 9 bases between the two ends. Per germline, CDR1 MNHEY and CDR2 SVGAGI. The CDR3 sequence is 13 residues long. Then a second PCR, running about 6 to 11 cycles, was carried out with a sample-barcoded 5' primer and a J-beta primer mix. TCRdb reanalysed the 5' RACE reads using MiXCR and keeps one entry per CDR3 protein. This sample yields about 1,800,000 distinct CDR3 sequences, of which 28% are seen a single time; around 7.7% belongs to the top ten. The receptor comes from a woman in her 30s in good health. The sample consisted of blood. The chain has TRBV6-5 and TRBJ1-2; a possible D gene is TRBD1 (6 bases). DNA of the CDR3: TGTGCCAGCAGTTTACAGGGACACTATGGCTACACCTTC. Amino acid sequence: CASSLQGHYGYTF.